Below are 19 T cell receptor beta chains sequenced from a single sample in a study of T cells in narcolepsy. Produced via immunoSEQ multiplex PCR; TCRdb's table is partial and in-frame only. The sample lists around 30,000 clones, over 75% seen once, with 1.2% in the top ten. Sequenced input: CD45RA- memory CD4+ T cells from PBMCs. These receptors originate from a human donor with narcolepsy.

The chain combines TRBV5-6 with TRBJ1-3, with a weak D call TRBD1 (5 bases). The V end lost 0 bases, the J end lost 0 bases, and 10 bases lay between the germline ends. The CDR3 has 16 residues. Looked up from germline, CDR1 is SGHDT and CDR2 is YYEEEE. The CDR3 sequence is CASSLGQTDSGNTIYF. The CDR3 region has the DNA TGTGCCAGCAGCTTGGGACAGACCGACTCTGGAAACACCATATATTTT.

This clone has just a few counts. The chain links TRBV7-9 to TRBJ1-4, with 7 bases that match TRBD1. The CDR3 has 15 residues. From germline, CDR1 is SEHNR and CDR2 FQNEAQ (reference sequence). V lost 3 bases, J lost 7 bases, and 8 bases stayed unmatched. The CDR3 here is CASSLGDRAREKLFF. The CDR3 nucleotides read TGTGCCAGCAGCTTGGGTGACAGGGCACGTGAAAAACTGTTTTTT.

This chain connects TRBV7-3 to TRBJ2-2; D remains unclear. In germline, CDR1 is SGHTA, CDR2 FQGTGA. The CDR3 runs 12 residues. The ends were cut back, 5 bases at V and 3 bases at J, with 4 bases in the middle. The CDR3 protein is CASSRDTGELFF. In nucleotides, the CDR3 is TGTGCCAGCAGCCGAGACACCGGGGAGCTGTTTTTT.

The chain couples TRBV6-5 to TRBJ2-4; 10 nucleotides line up with TRBD1. From germline, CDR1 is MNHEY and CDR2 SVGAGI. The CDR3 is 13 amino acids. V gave up 5 bases and J gave up 9 bases; unmatched junction bases: 4. The CDR3 DNA reads as TGTGCCAGCAGTGAGGGACAGGGGATCATTCAGTACTTC. Translated, it gives CASSEGQGIIQYF.

This chain connects TRBV7-2 to TRBJ2-2; D possibly corresponds to TRBD2 (6 bases). In germline, CDR1 is SGHTA, CDR2 FQGNSA. This CDR3 comprises 19 residues. The V gene lost 1 base and the J gene lost 4 bases, with 22 bases spanning the gap. The CDR3 region has the DNA TGTGCCAGCAGCTTAGAGTTTGCAGGAGGGAAATTCTTCACCGGGGAGCTGTTTTTT. Protein: CASSLEFAGGKFFTGELFF.

This clone is medium-sized by share. The chain has TRBV19 and TRBJ2-7; D assignment may be TRBD1 or TRBD2 (5 bases each). The germline CDR1 and CDR2 sequences are LNHDA and SQIVND (reference sequence). The CDR3 spans 14 residues. Trimming stripped 1 base from V and 4 bases from J, with 11 bases between. CDR3 sequence (DNA): TGTGCCAGTAGTATAGGAGGGACGGTATACGAGCAGTACTTC. Translation: CASSIGGTVYEQYF.

The rearrangement uses TRBV4-1 and TRBJ1-2; D ambiguous. Germline lookup yields CDR1 MGHRA and CDR2 YSYEKL. Trimming removed 1 base at V and 0 bases at J, with 12 bases between. CDR3 size: 16 residues. CDR3 loop: CASSQGSRTPNYGYTF. The CDR3 bases are TGCGCCAGCAGCCAAGGGAGCAGGACTCCTAACTATGGCTACACCTTC.

This chain links TRBV10-3 with TRBJ1-2; D gene uncertain. The V gene's germline CDR1 is ENHRY and CDR2 SYGVKD. The CDR3 is 14 amino acids. Trimming took off 8 bases at V and 2 bases at J, with 15 bases between the two ends. CDR3 protein: CAIDRKGDNYGYTF. CDR3 DNA: TGTGCCATCGATAGGAAAGGAGACAACTATGGCTACACCTTC.

The CDR3 spells CASSGETRGQPQHF. Here the CDR3 DNA reads TGTGCCAGTAGTGGCGAAACCCGGGGACAGCCCCAGCATTTT. V usage is TRBV19 and J usage is TRBJ1-5; D remains ambiguous. The CDR3 length is 14 residues. Germline CDR1 is LNHDA and CDR2 is SQIVND (reference sequence). V was pared by 5 bases and J by 7 bases, with 15 bases between.

The chain has TRBV5-6 and TRBJ2-7; 10 nucleotides match TRBD2. Germline CDR1 and CDR2: SGHDT and YYEEEE. The CDR3 runs to 15 residues. The ends lost 5 bases at V and 4 bases at J; junction bases unmatched: 9. The CDR3 bases are TGTGCCAGCAGTTCCGTACTAGCGGGGATGTACGAGCAGTACTTC. Translating it yields CASSSVLAGMYEQYF.

The genes are TRBV6-1 and TRBJ1-3; 7 nucleotides agree with TRBD1. Germline values: CDR1 MNHNS, CDR2 SASEGT. The CDR3 is 15 amino acids. The ends lost 5 bases at V and 3 bases at J; junction bases unmatched: 7. The CDR3 DNA is TGTGCCAGCAGTCCCGGACAGGTTTTTGGAAACACCATATATTTT. Protein sequence: CASSPGQVFGNTIYF.

The chain links TRBV5-1 to TRBJ2-5, with 7 nucleotides matching TRBD2. With the DNA end fitting TRBJ2-7 better, the J assignment may be wrong. Germline values: CDR1 SGHRS, CDR2 YFSETQ. This CDR3 spans 17 amino acids. The CDR3 coding sequence is TGCGCCAGCAGCTTGGGTAGGGAGGGCCCCATGGGCTTCGAGCAGTACTTC. Amino acids: CASSLGREGPMGFEQYF.

This clone was observed a handful of times. The V gene is TRBV15, the J gene TRBJ2-7; 8 positions match TRBD2. The CDR3 covers 15 residues. Germline CDR1 and CDR2: LNHNV and YYDKDF (reference sequence). V lost 3 bases, J lost 4 bases, and 8 bases stayed unmatched. The CDR3 DNA is TGTGCCACCAGCAGTGGACGGGGGGGAGGTTACGAGCAGTACTTC. Its translation: CATSSGRGGGYEQYF.

This chain uses TRBV9 with TRBJ1-5, with 7 nucleotides matching TRBD1. The CDR3 sequence is 15 residues long. CDR1 SGDLS and CDR2 YYNGEE come from the germline V gene. Unmatched junction bases numbered 4, after V lost 1 base and J lost 3 bases. CDR3 in DNA: TGTGCCAGCAGCGTAACCGGACAGGACAATCAGCCCCAGCATTTT. It encodes CASSVTGQDNQPQHF.

Remarks on this clone: Other DNA variants within this sample encode the same CDR3. The V call is TRBV14, the J call TRBJ2-1; 9 bases fit TRBD2. The germline V gene has CDR1 SGHDN and CDR2 FVKESK. The J segment lost 2 bases and the V segment lost 2 bases, leaving 10 bases of the junction unmatched. This CDR3 comprises 18 residues. The CDR3 protein is CASSQIAGAGLTYNEQFF. In DNA, the CDR3 is TGTGCCAGCAGCCAAATAGCGGGAGCGGGGCTCACCTACAATGAGCAGTTCTTC.

V usage is TRBV20-1 and J usage is TRBJ1-2; D uncertain. Germline values: CDR1 DFQATT, CDR2 SNEGSKA (reference sequence). This CDR3 is built from 11 residues. V gave up 1 base and J gave up 2 bases, with 2 bases separating them. CDR3 sequence reads: CSARANYGYTF. CDR3 nucleotide sequence: TGCAGTGCTAGAGCCAACTATGGCTACACCTTC.

The chain joins TRBV5-4 to TRBJ2-5, with 8 bases aligning to TRBD2. The J call may not be correct, given that the DNA end is closer to TRBJ2-7. This CDR3 has 14 residues. Germline V gene sequence: CDR1 SGHNT, CDR2 YYREEE (reference sequence). CDR3 residues: CASSPRAGADEQYF. CDR3 in DNA: TGTGCCAGCAGCCCTCGAGCGGGAGCGGACGAGCAGTACTTC.

This clone was found a few times. The chain combines TRBV2 with TRBJ1-5; TRBD1 agrees at 7 bases. After removal of 5 bases from V and 12 bases from J, the junction contained 4 bases not matched to a gene. This CDR3 is 11 amino acids long. Per germline, CDR1 SNHLY and CDR2 FYNNEI. CDR3 protein: CASSPGGFQHF. CDR3 coding DNA: TGTGCCAGCAGTCCAGGGGGATTCCAGCATTTT.

The chain links TRBV30 to TRBJ1-4; D perhaps matches TRBD1 (5 bases). The CDR3 covers 12 residues. Germline V gene data show CDR1 as GTSNPN and CDR2 as SVGIG (reference sequence). V lost 2 bases, J lost 7 bases, and 8 bases lay in between. The CDR3 DNA sequence: TGTGCCTGGAGTCATGGGGGTGAAAAACTGTTTTTT. It translates to CAWSHGGEKLFF.